Each of the 30 T cell receptor beta chains below was sequenced from the same sample in a study of blood T cell repertoires in COVID-19. TCRdb keeps only in-frame clones here, not all; method: immunoSEQ multiplex PCR. The sample has more than 100,000 clones, 84% seen once. Sequencing input: PBMCs or T cells enriched from blood (not recorded which). The receptor set was obtained from a young woman who had recovered from COVID-19.

The chain employs TRBV19 and TRBJ1-1, with 8 bases that match TRBD1. The trim removed 1 base at V and 1 base at J, leaving 5 bases unmatched. The germline V gene has CDR1 LNHDA and CDR2 SQIVND (reference sequence). This CDR3 region has 16 residues. CDR3 sequence (DNA): TGTGCCAGTAGTATAGCCGGGGACAGGCCGAACACTGAAGCTTTCTTT. This translates into CASSIAGDRPNTEAFF.

The chain recombines TRBV23-1 with TRBJ2-5; 8 bases align to TRBD1. TRBV23-1 is filed as an ORF, its function uncertain. The J segment lost 6 bases and the V segment lost 3 bases, leaving 6 bases of the junction unmatched. This CDR3 is 14 amino acids long. The CDR3 nucleotides are TGCGCCAGCAGTCAGGGGGACAGGATACAGACCCAGTACTTC. Its translation: CASSQGDRIQTQYF.

The chain couples TRBV5-6 to TRBJ2-1, with 7 bases that match TRBD2. Germline trimming cut 3 bases from V and 4 bases from J; bases unmatched to any gene: 7. Germline CDR1 and CDR2: SGHDT and YYEEEE. The CDR3 is 15 residues long. For the CDR3, the DNA is TGTGCCAGCAGCTCGACTAGCAAGCGGTACAATGAGCAGTTCTTC. Residues: CASSSTSKRYNEQFF.

V usage is TRBV4-3 and J usage is TRBJ2-7, with D possibly being TRBD1 (5 bases). V lost 1 base and J lost 3, with 10 bases in between. The CDR3 spans 14 residues. The V gene's germline CDR1 is LGHNA and CDR2 YSLEER. CDR3 nucleotide sequence: TGCGCCAGCAGCCAAGGGCAGGGCCTCTACGAGCAGTACTTC. This codes for CASSQGQGLYEQYF.

This clone has only a few counts. CDR3: CASSVDERPGELFF. The CDR3 DNA sequence: TGTGCCAGCAGCGTAGATGAGCGGCCCGGGGAGCTGTTTTTT. The rearrangement uses TRBV9 and TRBJ2-2, with a tentative D call TRBD2 (5 bases). The germline CDR1 and CDR2 sequences are SGDLS and YYNGEE. This CDR3 region has 14 residues. V was pared by 0 bases and J by 6 bases, with 9 bases between.

This clone came up once. The chain links TRBV6-2 or TRBV6-3 to TRBJ1-2; 9 bases fit TRBD1. Unmatched junction bases numbered 6, after V lost 2 bases and J lost 5 bases. The CDR3 spans 15 residues. Germline V CDR1 and CDR2: MNHEY, SVGEGT. CDR3: CASSYPGTGPYGYTF. In DNA, the CDR3 is TGTGCCAGCAGTTACCCTGGGACAGGGCCTTATGGCTACACCTTC.

This chain links TRBV7-2 with TRBJ2-5, with TRBD2 matching 8 bases. The V gene's germline CDR1 is SGHTA and CDR2 FQGNSA. Trimming at V came to 5 bases and at J to 2 bases, leaving 1 base not matched to a gene. The CDR3 sequence is 13 residues long. CDR3 protein: CASSRGGQETQYF. The CDR3 DNA sequence: TGTGCCAGCAGCCGGGGGGGTCAAGAGACCCAGTACTTC.

The CDR3, as DNA: TGTGCCAGCAGTTTTCAGGGGGGAGGTGAAAAACTGTTTTTT. It specifies CASSFQGGGEKLFF. The V call is TRBV6-6, the J call TRBJ1-4, with TRBD1 matching over 7 bases. In germline, CDR1 is MNHNY, CDR2 SVGAGI (reference sequence). This CDR3 contains 14 residues. The V segment lost 4 bases and the J segment 7 bases; nucleotides outside the gene matches: 6.

The chain combines TRBV6-2 or TRBV6-3 with TRBJ2-1; tentatively, D is TRBD2 (6 bases). The V gene lost 0 bases and the J gene lost 7 bases, with 7 bases spanning the gap. The CDR3 covers 13 residues. Germline V gives CDR1 MNHEY, CDR2 SVGEGT. This chain's CDR3 is CASSYSTRNEQFF. As DNA, the CDR3 is TGTGCCAGCAGTTACTCGACTAGGAATGAGCAGTTCTTC.

The rearrangement links TRBV5-4 to TRBJ2-7, with 7 bases that match TRBD2. Per germline, CDR1 SGHNT and CDR2 YYREEE (reference sequence). The CDR3 is 14 residues long. The V and J ends lost 5 bases and 5 bases, in that order; junction bases with no gene match: 10. The CDR3 region has the DNA TGTGCCAGCAGTATGAAGGCGGGAGTCAACGAGCAGTACTTC. It encodes CASSMKAGVNEQYF.

The rearrangement joins TRBV7-8 to TRBJ1-6, with D hard to call. V was pared by 0 bases and J by 8 bases, with 5 bases between. Germline V gene lookup returns CDR1 SGHVS and CDR2 FQNEAQ. The CDR3 consists of 13 residues. CDR3 amino acids: CASSLAFDSPLHF. In DNA form, the CDR3 reads TGTGCCAGCAGCTTAGCCTTCGATTCACCCCTCCACTTT.

This clone was seen only once. The chain combines TRBV29-1 with TRBJ1-1, with 7 bases aligning to TRBD1. CDR3 length: 18 residues. The V and J ends lost 3 bases and 0 bases, in that order; junction bases with no gene match: 16. CDR1 and CDR2 from the germline V gene are SQVTM and ANQGSEA. The CDR3 sequence: CSVERATGVVGMNTEAFF. The CDR3 DNA reads TGCAGCGTTGAGAGGGCTACAGGGGTCGTTGGAATGAACACTGAAGCTTTCTTT.

J is TRBJ1-2 and V is TRBV3-1 (or the pseudogene TRBV3-2); possible D gene TRBD1, 6 bases. From germline, CDR1 is LGHDT and CDR2 YNNKEL (reference sequence). The CDR3 consists of 13 residues. With 0 bases removed from V and 4 bases from J, the gap between germline ends came to 6 bases. CDR3: CASSQEGAYGYTF. CDR3 nucleotide sequence: TGTGCCAGCAGCCAAGAGGGGGCCTATGGCTACACCTTC.

This clone was found a few times. J is TRBJ1-2 and V is TRBV7-9; 8 bases fit TRBD1. The CDR3 sequence is 14 residues long. V shed 2 bases, J shed 8 bases, and the junction held 7 bases outside the gene matches. Germline V gives CDR1 SEHNR, CDR2 FQNEAQ (reference sequence). The CDR3 DNA is TGTGCCAGCAGCTTAAGCAGGGGGCTGGAGGGCTACACCTTC. This gives the protein CASSLSRGLEGYTF.

This chain uses TRBV19 with TRBJ2-5; TRBD2 agrees at 9 bases. The V and J ends lost 3 bases and 3 bases, in that order; junction bases with no gene match: 5. Germline V gene lookup returns CDR1 LNHDA and CDR2 SQIVND (reference sequence). The CDR3 spans 15 residues. For the CDR3, the DNA is TGTGCCAGTAGTATCGGCTCTAGCGGGAAAGAGACCCAGTACTTC. Translating it yields CASSIGSSGKETQYF.

A remark on this clone: No conserved phenylalanine or tryptophan is present at the end of the CDR3, so a read error is the likely explanation. Because the CDR3's place on the DNA is in doubt, the DNA is left out and the CDR3 is given as listed by TCRdb. The rearrangement links TRBV7-3 to TRBJ2-7; the table gives TRBD2 as D, unverified against the DNA. The CDR3 length is 11 residues, termini included. Germline values: CDR1 SGHTA, CDR2 FQGTGA. The CDR3: CASTHPLLDSH.

This clone has just a few counts. The J gene is TRBJ2-2, the V gene TRBV2, with D maybe TRBD1 (5 bases). This CDR3 is built from 15 residues. CDR1 SNHLY and CDR2 FYNNEI come from the germline V gene. V lost 7 bases, J lost 6 bases, and 18 bases lay in between. The CDR3 is CASKGVRTQPGELFF. CDR3 nucleotide sequence: TGTGCCAGCAAAGGGGTTAGAACGCAGCCCGGGGAGCTGTTTTTT.

CDR3 sequence reads: CASTGGIEPQHF. In DNA, the CDR3 is TGTGCCAGCACGGGGGGGATAGAGCCCCAGCATTTT. This chain connects TRBV28 to TRBJ1-5; possible D gene TRBD1, 5 bases. The CDR3 runs 12 residues. Germline V gives CDR1 MDHEN, CDR2 SYDVKM. V dropped 7 bases and J dropped 8 bases, with 12 bases sitting between them. The complete variable domain, with remaining parts taken from reference TRBV28 and TRBJ1-5, reads DVKVTQSSRYLVKRTGEKVFLECVQDMDHENMFWYRQDPGLGLRLIYFSYDVKMKEKGDIPEGYSVSREKKERFSLILESASTNQTSMYLCASTGGIEPQHFGDGTRLSIL.

The table lists this clone with a count of one. The chain uses TRBV6-6 and TRBJ1-1, with D possibly TRBD1 on 6 matching bases. Deletions cut 2 bases from V and 7 bases from J, with 11 bases between. The CDR3 is made up of 13 amino acids. The germline V gene encodes CDR1 MNHNY and CDR2 SVGAGI (reference sequence). CDR3 nucleotides: TGTGCCAGCAGTTACGGGGGACACTATGAAGCTTTCTTT. It translates to CASSYGGHYEAFF.

This sequence joins TRBV10-3 and TRBJ1-3; D possibly corresponds to TRBD1 (6 bases). This CDR3 has 16 residues. Germline V CDR1 and CDR2: ENHRY, SYGVKD. The V end was cut by 6 bases, the J end by 1 base, with 16 bases between. The CDR3 bases are TGTGCCATCAGCTCTTTGCAGGGGATGTCTGGAAACACCATATATTTT. Its translation: CAISSLQGMSGNTIYF.

This clone was detected ten times or more. The V and J genes are TRBV11-3 and TRBJ2-1; the match to TRBD2 covers 12 bases. The V segment lost 4 bases and the J segment 8 bases; nucleotides outside the gene matches: 21. Germline CDR1 and CDR2: SGHNT and YENEEA. CDR3 length: 20 residues. The chain's CDR3 is CASSCDTGTSGPYDRDEQFF. The CDR3 DNA sequence: TGTGCCAGCAGCTGTGATACCGGGACTAGCGGGCCCTATGATCGCGATGAGCAGTTCTTC.

The chain employs TRBV10-3 and TRBJ1-3; 8 bases align to TRBD1. With 6 bases clipped from V and 1 base from J, the junction kept 5 bases outside the gene matches. The CDR3 length is 15 residues. CDR1 and CDR2 (germline): ENHRY, SYGVKD. The DNA for the CDR3 is TGTGCCATCAGGGACAGGGCTTTGTCTGGAAACACCATATATTTT. It translates to CAIRDRALSGNTIYF.

The chain recombines TRBV5-1 with TRBJ1-1, with D tentatively TRBD1 (6 bases). Germline values: CDR1 SGHRS, CDR2 YFSETQ. V lost 0 bases to trimming and J lost 11 bases, with 11 bases between them. This CDR3 has 12 amino acids. The CDR3: CASSLDQGRAFF. DNA for the CDR3: TGCGCCAGCAGCTTGGATCAGGGGCGCGCTTTCTTT. The full variable domain, its missing parts supplied by reference TRBV5-1 and TRBJ1-1, is KAGVTQTPRYLIKTRGQQVTLSCSPISGHRSVSWYQQTPGQGLQFLFEYFSETQRNKGNFPGRFSGRQFSNSRSEMNVSTLELGDSALYLCASSLDQGRAFFGQGTRLTVV.

This chain's CDR3 is CASSLSGESTGELFF. For the CDR3, the DNA is TGTGCCAGCAGCTTATCGGGAGAATCCACCGGGGAGCTGTTTTTT. The chain joins TRBV7-3 to TRBJ2-2, with D perhaps TRBD2 (6 bases). Per germline, CDR1 SGHTA and CDR2 FQGTGA. The germline V and J ends were trimmed by 2 bases and 4 bases, with 11 bases remaining between them. This CDR3 is built from 15 residues.

The chain uses TRBV23-1 and TRBJ1-3; no firm D call. TRBV23-1 is filed as an ORF, its function uncertain. Trimming stripped 0 bases from V and 2 bases from J, with 5 bases between. The CDR3 has 14 residues. The CDR3, as DNA: TGCGCCAGCAGTCAATCAGACACTGGAAACACCATATATTTT. It yields the protein CASSQSDTGNTIYF.

The genes are TRBV28 and TRBJ1-6, with a tentative D call TRBD1 (5 bases). The V end was cut by 1 base, the J end by 5 bases, with 9 bases between. Germline V CDR1 and CDR2: MDHEN, SYDVKM. The CDR3 runs 15 residues. CDR3 bases: TGTGCCAGCAGTTTATCATGGGGGGATAATTCACCCCTCCACTTT. Protein product: CASSLSWGDNSPLHF.

The genes are TRBV14 and TRBJ2-1; 13 bases map to TRBD2. Germline V gene sequence: CDR1 SGHDN, CDR2 FVKESK. This CDR3 contains 15 residues. V shed 4 bases, J shed 8 bases, and the junction held 5 bases outside the gene matches. CDR3: CASSRTSGSWYEQFF. The CDR3 DNA is TGTGCCAGCAGCCGGACTAGCGGGAGTTGGTATGAGCAGTTCTTC.

V is TRBV6-5 and J is TRBJ1-4; D not resolved. The ends were cut back, 7 bases at V and 0 bases at J, with 3 bases in the middle. The CDR3 loop spans 12 amino acids. CDR1 MNHEY and CDR2 SVGAGI come from the germline V gene. As DNA, the CDR3 is TGTGCCAGCACTTCAACTAATGAAAAACTGTTTTTT. Translation gives CASTSTNEKLFF.

The chain links TRBV6-6 to TRBJ1-3; 10 bases align to TRBD1. J was trimmed by 0 bases and V by 5 bases; bases with no gene match: 7. The germline V gene has CDR1 MNHNY and CDR2 SVGAGI (reference sequence). The CDR3 sequence is 17 residues long. CDR3 nucleotide sequence: TGTGCCAGCAGTCCTCTGACAGGGGGCTTCTCTGGAAACACCATATATTTT. This encodes CASSPLTGGFSGNTIYF.

This clone has a single count. The chain combines TRBV5-8 with TRBJ2-7; D unresolved. Germline CDR1 SGHTS, CDR2 YDEGEE. The CDR3 has 13 amino acids. V was cut by 2 bases and J by 3 bases, with 9 bases left in between. CDR3 residues: CASSFQTGYEQYF. In DNA form, the CDR3 reads TGTGCCAGCAGCTTCCAAACGGGCTACGAGCAGTACTTC.